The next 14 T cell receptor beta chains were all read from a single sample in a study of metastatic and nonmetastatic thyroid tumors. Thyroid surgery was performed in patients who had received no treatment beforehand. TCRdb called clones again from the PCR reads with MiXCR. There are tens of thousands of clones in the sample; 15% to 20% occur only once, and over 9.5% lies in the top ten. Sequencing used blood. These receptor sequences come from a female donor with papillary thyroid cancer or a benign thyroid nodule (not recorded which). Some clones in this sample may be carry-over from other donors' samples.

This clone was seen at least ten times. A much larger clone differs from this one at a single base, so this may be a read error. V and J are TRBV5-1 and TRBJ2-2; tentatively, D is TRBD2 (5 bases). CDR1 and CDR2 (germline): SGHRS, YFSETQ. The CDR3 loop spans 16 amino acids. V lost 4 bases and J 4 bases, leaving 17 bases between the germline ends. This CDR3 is CASSLTSSPGTGELFF. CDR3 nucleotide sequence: TGCGCCAGCAGCCTTACTAGTAGTCCGGGCACCGGGGAGCTGTTTTTT.

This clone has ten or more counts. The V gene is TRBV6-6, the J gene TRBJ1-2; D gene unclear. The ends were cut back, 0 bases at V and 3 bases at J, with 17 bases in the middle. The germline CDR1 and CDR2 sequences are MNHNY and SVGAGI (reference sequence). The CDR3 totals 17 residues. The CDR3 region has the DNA TGTGCCAGCAGTTACTCTACAAGGTACAAAGAAGACTATGGCTACACCTTC. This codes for CASSYSTRYKEDYGYTF.

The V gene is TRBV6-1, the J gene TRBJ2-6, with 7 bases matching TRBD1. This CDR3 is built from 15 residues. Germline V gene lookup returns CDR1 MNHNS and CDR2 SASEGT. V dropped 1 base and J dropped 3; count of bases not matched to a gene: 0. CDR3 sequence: CASSEGTGGANVLTF. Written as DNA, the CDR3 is TGTGCCAGCAGTGAAGGGACAGGTGGGGCCAACGTCCTGACTTTC.

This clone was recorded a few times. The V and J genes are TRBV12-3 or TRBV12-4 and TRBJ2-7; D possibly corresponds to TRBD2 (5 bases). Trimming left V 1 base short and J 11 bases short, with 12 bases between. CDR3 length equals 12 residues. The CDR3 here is CASSLVGKREYF. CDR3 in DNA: TGTGCCAGCAGTTTAGTCGGCAAGAGGGAGTACTTC.

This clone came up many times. Here the CDR3 reads CASSLDTLMNTEAFF. The CDR3 DNA is TGTGCCAGCAGCTTAGACACGCTTATGAACACTGAAGCTTTCTTT. The genes are TRBV11-2 and TRBJ1-1; D is undetermined. This CDR3 spans 15 amino acids. Per germline, CDR1 SGHAT and CDR2 FQNNGV. The V end lost 0 bases, the J end lost 0 bases, and 8 bases lay between the germline ends.

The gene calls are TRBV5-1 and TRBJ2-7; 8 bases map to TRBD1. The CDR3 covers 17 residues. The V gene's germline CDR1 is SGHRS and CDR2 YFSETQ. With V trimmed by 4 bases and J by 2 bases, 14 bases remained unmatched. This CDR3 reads CASSLVVWTGPTYEQYF. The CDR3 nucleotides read TGCGCCAGCAGCCTTGTAGTTTGGACAGGGCCCACCTACGAGCAGTACTTC.

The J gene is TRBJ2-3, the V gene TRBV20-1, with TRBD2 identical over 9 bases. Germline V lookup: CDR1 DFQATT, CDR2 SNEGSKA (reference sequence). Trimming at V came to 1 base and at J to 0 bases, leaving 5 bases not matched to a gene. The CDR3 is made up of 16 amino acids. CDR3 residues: CSARANSGSSTDTQYF. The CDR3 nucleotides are TGCAGTGCTAGAGCCAATAGCGGGAGTAGCACAGATACGCAGTATTTT.

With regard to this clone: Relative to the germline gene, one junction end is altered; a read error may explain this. The CDR3 coding sequence is TGTGCCAGTTCACATGTAATGAACACTGAAACTTTCTTT. This gives the protein CASSHVMNTETFF. This sequence joins TRBV19 and TRBJ1-1; D unclear. Germline lookup yields CDR1 LNHDA and CDR2 SQIVND (reference sequence). This CDR3 has 13 residues. Variable domain in full (rest from reference TRBV19 and TRBJ1-1): DGGITQSPKYLFRKEGQNVTLSCEQNLNHDAMYWYRQDPGQGLRLIYYSQIVNDFQKGDIAEGYSVSREKKESFPLTVTSAQKNPTAFYLCASSHVMNTETFFGQGTRLTVV.

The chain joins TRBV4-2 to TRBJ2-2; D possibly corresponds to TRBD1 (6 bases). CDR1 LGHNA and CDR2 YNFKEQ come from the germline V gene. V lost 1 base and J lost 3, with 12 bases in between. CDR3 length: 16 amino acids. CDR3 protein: CASSQVQGYYTGELFF. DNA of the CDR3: TGTGCCAGCAGCCAAGTTCAGGGGTACTACACCGGGGAGCTGTTTTTT.

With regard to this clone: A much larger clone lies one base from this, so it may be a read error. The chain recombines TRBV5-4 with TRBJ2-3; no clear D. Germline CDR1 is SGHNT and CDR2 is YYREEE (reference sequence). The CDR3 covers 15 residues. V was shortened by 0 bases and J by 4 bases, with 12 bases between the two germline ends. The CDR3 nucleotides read TGTGCCAGCAGCTTGGACCAGGTGGCCTCAGATACGCAGTATTTT. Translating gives CASSLDQVASDTQYF.

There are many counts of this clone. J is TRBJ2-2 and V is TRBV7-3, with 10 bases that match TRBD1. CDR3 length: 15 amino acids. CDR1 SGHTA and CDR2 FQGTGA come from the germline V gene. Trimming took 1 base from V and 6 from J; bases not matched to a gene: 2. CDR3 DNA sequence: TGTGCCAGCAGCTTAATGGGACAGGGGTCCGGGGAGCTGTTTTTT. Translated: CASSLMGQGSGELFF.

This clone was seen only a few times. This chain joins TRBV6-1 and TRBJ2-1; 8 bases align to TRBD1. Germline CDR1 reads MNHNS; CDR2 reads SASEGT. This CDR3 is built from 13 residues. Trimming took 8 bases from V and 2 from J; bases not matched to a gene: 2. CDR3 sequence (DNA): TGTGCCAGCGAGGACAGGGCCTACAATGAGCAGTTCTTC. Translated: CASEDRAYNEQFF.

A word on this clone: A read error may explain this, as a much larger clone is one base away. The CDR3, as DNA: TGTGCCAGCAGCCCCGACAGGAACACAGATATGCAGTATTTT. Translated: CASSPDRNTDMQYF. V and J are TRBV7-3 and TRBJ2-3; weak D call: TRBD1 (6 bases). The CDR3 totals 14 residues. The germline gives CDR1 SGHTA, CDR2 FQGTGA.

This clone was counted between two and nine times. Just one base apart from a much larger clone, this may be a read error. The CDR3 loop is CASSIDTNVYTQYF. CDR3 coding DNA: TGTGCCAGTAGTATAGATACGAATGTGTATACGCAGTATTTT. V and J are TRBV19 and TRBJ2-3; D ambiguous. V lost 0 bases and J 7 bases, leaving 11 bases between the germline ends. The CDR3 length is 14 residues. CDR1 and CDR2 from the germline V gene are LNHDA and SQIVND (reference sequence).